This TCR beta chain was documented in a study of T cell clones after liver transplantation (dated by TCRdb to the late 2010s). Study-level background: The samples were obtained from ITN030ST, a randomized trial that attempted immunosuppression withdrawal within 2 years after liver transplantation. Three of the eight recipients were HCV-positive; the others were transplanted for non-autoimmune, non-viral indications. Donor-reactive T cell clones were identified using TCRbeta sequencing after a pre-transplant mixed lymphocyte reaction and were then followed in post-transplant blood. As an antigen-independent comparator for donor-reactive sequences, third party-reactive TCRbeta sequences were also identified from pre-transplant MLRs. Blood samples were taken pre-transplant, pre-randomization before withdrawal, and post-randomization after full withdrawal or failed withdrawal. The study cohort included 8 liver transplant recipients, of whom 3 were classified as tolerant and 5 as non-tolerant. No induction therapy was given to the subjects, and standard immunosuppression was administered until randomization at 12-24 months post-transplant. Tolerance was defined as complete immunosuppression withdrawal for at least one year with no rise in liver enzymes beyond twice the upper limit of normal.

High-throughput TCRbeta CDR3 sequencing of frozen genomic DNA was performed by immunoSEQ, including PCR amplification, mapping, bias correction and internal controls. Per the source publication's procedure: Productive rearrangements were retained, and unique TCRbeta sequences were defined by the CDR3 nucleotide sequence together with the V and J gene. Donor-reactive sequences required at least 5-fold expansion in CFSE-low cells versus unstimulated pre-transplant cells and at least 0.01% frequency. Minimum frequency thresholds were set for each subject on the basis of the unstimulated sample with the lowest template count, so that a detection power of at least 90% was ensured. Jensen-Shannon divergence between the top 1000 TCRbeta sequences post-transplant and pre-transplant was used to measure repertoire turnover. Two-sided Fisher's exact tests were used to test for changes in how often donor-reactive sequences were detected. Here the immuneACCESS table is served through TCRdb, limited to in-frame sequences with V and J called. Missing clones are a known gap in these copies; in checked studies unresolved V genes cover under half, and the rest lacks a known reason. V, J and clone size derive from that table, while D and trimming were established from the DNA sequence. The sample table shows around 100,000 clones, and under 90% are seen once. Around 2.9% of the sample is held by the ten biggest clonotypes.

Unstimulated PBMCs, after thawing, were stained for CD3, CD4 and CD8 and then FACS-sorted into CD3+CD4+ and CD3+CD8+ populations. All 8 studied subjects were randomized to immunosuppression withdrawal. The Qiagen DNeasy Blood and Tissue Kit was used for isolation of genomic DNA. Overall study outcomes, separate from this receptor: Because no allograft tissue specimens were available, donor-reactive T cells may have migrated into the graft instead of being deleted. After accounting for repertoire turnover, donor-reactive detection was significantly reduced in 7 of 8 subjects for CD4 and 8 of 8 for CD8. In most of the 8 subjects, regardless of tolerance or HCV status, circulating donor-reactive CD4 TCRbeta sequences dropped significantly post-transplant. A greater decline was seen for donor-reactive sequences than for third party-reactive sequences, suggesting partial antigen-specific deletion unrelated to withdrawal success. Low numbers of available donor cells limited the measurable donor-reactive repertoire in a couple of subjects. The conclusions were considered preliminary, being limited by small, heterogeneous patient numbers and non-standardized post-transplant time points.

V gives up 7 bases and J gives up 5 bases, and the segment between their germline ends measures 14 bases. Inclusive of the bounding cysteine and phenylalanine, the CDR3 is 13 residues long. Just CDR3 DNA is preserved here, 39 bases in frame from base 1. Reading the germline V gene gives CDR1 LGHNA and CDR2 YNFKEQ. Regarding this clone: The antigen it binds to is not known. No qualities accompany the bases; no much larger clone lies one base away.

This TCR was sampled from a human patient who received a liver transplant. Where a transplant has occurred, the graft donor may have supplied some of the T cells. The chain joins TRBV4-2 to TRBJ2-5; TRBD1 is possibly the D segment (5 matching bases). The starting material was CD4+ T cells from blood, obtained 47 months after liver transplant. The CDR3 reads as follows: CASTQAGLETQYF. The DNA sequence reads TGTGCCAGCACCCAGGCAGGGTTGGAGACCCAGTACTTC.